The rows below give T cell receptor beta chains drawn from one sample of a study of blood T cell repertoires in COVID-19. Clones were read by immunoSEQ multiplex PCR, and TCRdb kept only the in-frame ones, dropping some. This table has 350,000 to 400,000 clones, approximately 90% appearing once. The sequenced sample consisted of PBMCs or T cells enriched from blood (not recorded which). These receptors were taken from a woman aged 40-49 years who had been exposed to COVID-19. The CDR3 runs from the conserved cysteine through the conserved F or W. D genes are given only for firm matches. Expanded clones get a size class; other rows say once, few or many, or leave the size out.

size	D	V	J	CDR3	DNA
.	.	TRBV11-2	TRBJ2-7	CASSQSGRVDEQYF	TGTGCCAGCAGCCAGTCAGGCAGGGTGGACGAGCAGTACTTC
.	TRBD1	TRBV5-1	TRBJ1-2	CASSTGQGLGGYTF	TGCGCCAGCAGTACGGGACAGGGGCTAGGAGGCTACACCTTC
.	TRBD2	TRBV7-6	TRBJ2-5	CASSSGLAGSLQETQYF	TGTGCCAGCAGCTCGGGTCTAGCGGGGTCGCTACAAGAGACCCAGTACTTC
.	TRBD1	TRBV2	TRBJ1-3	CASSAGGSGNTIYF	TGTGCCAGCAGCGCAGGGGGCTCTGGAAACACCATATATTTT
.	.	TRBV19	TRBJ1-4	CASSMPAGRHEKLFF	TGTGCCAGTAGTATGCCGGCAGGGCGTCACGAAAAACTGTTTTTT
once	TRBD1	TRBV5-4	TRBJ1-2	CASSSRDRGGLNYGYTF	TGTGCCAGCAGTTCTCGGGACAGGGGTGGACTAAACTATGGCTACACCTTC
.	TRBD1	TRBV13	TRBJ1-1	CASSPRQGKRNTEAFF	TGTGCCAGCAGCCCGAGACAGGGGAAACGGAACACTGAAGCTTTCTTT
.	TRBD1	TRBV2	TRBJ1-1	CASGEGAWTEAFF	TGTGCCAGCGGAGAGGGGGCTTGGACTGAAGCTTTCTTT
.	TRBD2	TRBV7-8	TRBJ2-7	CASSSSTSGYSYEQYF	TGTGCCAGCAGCTCCTCGACTAGCGGGTACTCCTACGAGCAGTACTTC
few	TRBD1	TRBV5-5	TRBJ1-1	CASRTGGNTEAFF	TGTGCCAGTAGGACAGGGGGAAACACTGAAGCTTTCTTT
.	.	TRBV19	TRBJ1-3	CASSISPGTGNTIYF	TGTGCCAGTAGTATTTCGCCCGGGACTGGAAACACCATATATTTT
.	.	TRBV25-1	TRBJ2-2	CASSDPVRSNTGELFF	TGTGCCAGCAGCGATCCGGTCCGATCGAACACCGGGGAGCTGTTTTTT
.	TRBD1	TRBV6-5	TRBJ1-2	CASRMTGNDGYTF	TGTGCCAGCAGGATGACAGGGAACGATGGCTACACCTTC
.	.	TRBV5-4	TRBJ1-2	CASSNDIGYTF	TGTGCCAGCAGCAACGACATTGGCTACACCTTC
.	TRBD1	TRBV7-8	TRBJ1-1	CASSLGQGAEAFF	TGTGCCAGCAGCTTAGGACAGGGGGCTGAAGCTTTCTTT
.	TRBD2	TRBV9	TRBJ2-3	CASSVGPRWGGGSTDTQYF	TGTGCCAGCAGCGTAGGCCCTCGGTGGGGGGGAGGGAGCACAGATACGCAGTATTTT
.	TRBD1	TRBV5-5	TRBJ2-7	CASSLGTATEQYF	TGTGCCAGCAGCCTTGGGACAGCCACCGAGCAGTACTTC
once	TRBD1	TRBV15	TRBJ1-1	CATKDRDGTRAFF	TGTGCCACCAAAGACAGGGATGGTACGCGGGCTTTCTTT
.	TRBD1	TRBV5-1	TRBJ2-7	CASSSDRGRLNEQYF	TGCGCCAGCAGCTCCGACAGGGGGCGCCTAAACGAGCAGTACTTC
.	TRBD2	TRBV7-3	TRBJ2-3	CASSPGGVGADTQYF	TGTGCCAGCAGCCCCGGGGGGGTCGGGGCAGATACGCAGTATTTT
.	TRBD2	TRBV3-1/TRBV3-2	TRBJ2-3	CASSRIAGRVTDTQYF	TGTGCCAGCAGCCGAATAGCGGGGAGAGTCACAGATACGCAGTATTTT
.	.	TRBV7-9	TRBJ1-2	CASSPSRGGYTF	TGTGCCAGCAGCCCGTCTCGGGGTGGCTACACCTTC
once	.	TRBV5-1	TRBJ2-1	CASSYWRRGNSYNEQFF	TGCGCCAGCAGTTATTGGCGACGCGGGAACTCCTACAATGAGCAGTTCTTC
.	.	TRBV5-1	TRBJ1-2	CASSLASIRRWHYGYTF	TGCGCCAGCAGCTTGGCGAGTATCCGGCGGTGGCACTATGGCTACACCTTC